This TCR beta chain derives from a study of T cell responses to AZD1222 COVID-19 vaccine. Overall study findings and caveats: Seropositivity was recorded at baseline in only a handful of AZD1222 recipients. A rise in Spike-specific TCR breadth and depth followed two AZD1222 doses.

Investigators merged groups given second doses at roughly 4 or roughly 12 weeks. The V end was cut by 5 bases, the J end by 0 bases, with 11 bases between. This CDR3 is 15 amino acids long. The germline V gene encodes CDR1 SEHNR and CDR2 FQNEAQ (reference sequence). Concerning this clone: Its antigen remains unknown.

The assay was immunoSEQ multiplex PCR, and TCRdb's table has in-frame clones only and misses some. The table shows about 160,000 clones, with just over 90% occurring only once. Sequences were derived from peripheral blood, sampled 28 days after the second AZD1222 dose. This clonotype originated in an adult who received the AZD1222 COVID-19 vaccine. This chain connects TRBV7-9 to TRBJ2-1; possible D gene TRBD1, 6 bases. The CDR3 nucleotides read TGTGCCAGCAGCCGTACAGGGAGCTCCTACAATGAGCAGTTCTTC. Translated, it gives CASSRTGSSYNEQFF.